This TCR beta chain appears in the sequencing data of a study of human T cells and chemical hapten exposure. Specified time point: patch test 1, 2 weeks after DPC sensitization. Treatment given: therapeutic diphenylcyclopropenone sensitization with weekly scalp DPC. TCRdb re-derived calls from the RACE reads in MiXCR, one entry per CDR3 protein. The sample yields roughly 180,000 distinct CDR3 sequences, around 24% seen once. General observations from the study: All donors were alopecia patients, so their immunity may differ from that of healthy people.

For this clonotype: The target antigen is unknown.

V dropped 1 base and J dropped 0; count of bases not matched to a gene: 8. This CDR3 has 18 residues. Germline V lookup: CDR1 SGHTA, CDR2 FQGNSA. V and J are TRBV7-2 and TRBJ2-1; 8 nucleotides line up with TRBD2. The sample here was whole blood, taken in connection with sensitization to the hapten diphenylcyclopropenone (DPC). The clonotype was recovered from a woman aged 45-65 years with alopecia areata. Some clones in this sample may be carry-over from other donors' samples. The CDR3 here is CASSLGIAGSASYNEQFF. The DNA for the CDR3 is TGTGCCAGCAGCTTAGGAATAGCGGGGTCCGCCTCCTACAATGAGCAGTTCTTC.